This T cell receptor beta chain was sequenced during a study of graft-versus-host responses after intestinal transplantation. Study details: Every recipient had anti-thymocyte globulin induction and about three years of tacrolimus plus steroids.

CFSE-labeled responder cells (roughly 200,000) were plated with roughly 200,000 irradiated, violet-dye-labeled stimulator cells. Germline CDR1 reads SGHNT; CDR2 reads YYREEE (reference sequence). CDR3 size: 17 residues. The junction had 15 bases not matched to a gene; V was cut back by 5 bases and J by 2 bases. The repertoire was sequenced with immunoSEQ multiplex PCR; TCRdb's copy has only in-frame clones and lacks some. The sample shows 10,000 to 15,000 clones, just under 35% of them seen only once. The V gene is TRBV5-4, the J gene TRBJ2-7; 8 bases map to TRBD1. This receptor was obtained from a human patient who received an intestinal transplant. Specimen: alloreactive CD8+ T cells from a mixed lymphocyte reaction culture, collected before intestinal transplant. Subset reported: CFSE-low proliferating T cells sorted from roughly six-day pre-transplant mixed lymphocyte reaction (GvH or HvG direction). The DNA of the CDR3 is TGTGCCAGCAGTTTAATCCTTACAGGGGGAGTCACCTACGAGCAGTACTTC. Encoded protein: CASSLILTGGVTYEQYF.